This TCR beta chain derives from a study of circulating CD8 cells and anti-PD-1 response in melanoma. Each library started from roughly 16 ng of total RNA using the QIAseq Immune Repertoire TCR panel. TCRdb recomputed calls from the reads with MiXCR, one row per CDR3 protein. This sample has 1,500 or so distinct CDR3 sequences, with around 7% found just once. Notes on the study in general: DNEG was most diverse; TIGIT repertoires were least diverse. Clonotype sharing was highest between DPOS and TIGIT subsets.

From live CD3+CD8+TCRalphabeta+ cells, four PD-1 and/or TIGIT subsets were sorted. CDR3 length: 13 residues. Germline V lookup: CDR1 SQVTM, CDR2 ANQGSEA. Deletions cut 3 bases from V and 7 bases from J, with 15 bases between. By sample share, this clonotype is medium-sized. No antigen is known for it. The TCR was taken from a human donor with melanoma. The specimen was CD8+ T cells from PBMCs, collected at baseline or after one month of anti-PD-1 therapy (not recorded which). The gene calls are TRBV29-1 and TRBJ1-1; D is possibly TRBD1 (5 bases). The CDR3 bases are TGCAGCGTTGATAGTGGGGCAGTTCTTGAAGCTTTCTTT. This gives the protein CSVDSGAVLEAFF. The whole variable domain, filled in from reference TRBV29-1 and TRBJ1-1, reads SAVISQKPSRDICQRGTSLTIQCQVDSQVTMMFWYRQQPGQSLTLIATANQGSEATYESGFVIDKFPISRPNLTFSTLTVSNMSPEDSSIYLCSVDSGAVLEAFFGQGTRLTVV.